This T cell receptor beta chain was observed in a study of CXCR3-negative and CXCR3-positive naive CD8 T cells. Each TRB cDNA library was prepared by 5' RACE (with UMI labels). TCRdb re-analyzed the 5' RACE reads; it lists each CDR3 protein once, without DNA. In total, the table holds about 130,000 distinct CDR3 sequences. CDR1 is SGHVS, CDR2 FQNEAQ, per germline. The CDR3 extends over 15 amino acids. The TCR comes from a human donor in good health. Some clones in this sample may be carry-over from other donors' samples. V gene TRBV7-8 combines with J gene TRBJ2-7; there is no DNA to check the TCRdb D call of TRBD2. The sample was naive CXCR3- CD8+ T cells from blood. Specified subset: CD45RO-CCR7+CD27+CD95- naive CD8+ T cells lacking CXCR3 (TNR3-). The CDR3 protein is CASSSLTSGGYEQYF.